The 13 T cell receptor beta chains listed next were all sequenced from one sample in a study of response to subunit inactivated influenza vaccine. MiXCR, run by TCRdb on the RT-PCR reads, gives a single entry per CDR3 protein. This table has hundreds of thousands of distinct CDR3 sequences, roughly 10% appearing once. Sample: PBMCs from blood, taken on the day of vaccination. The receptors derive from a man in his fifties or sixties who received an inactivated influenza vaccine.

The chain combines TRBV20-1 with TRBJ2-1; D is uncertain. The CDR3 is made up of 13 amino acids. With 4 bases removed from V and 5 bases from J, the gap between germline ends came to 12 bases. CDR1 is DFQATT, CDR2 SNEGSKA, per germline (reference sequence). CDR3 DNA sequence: TGCAGTGCTATTTCAGTCATTGACAATGAGCAGTTCTTC. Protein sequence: CSAISVIDNEQFF.

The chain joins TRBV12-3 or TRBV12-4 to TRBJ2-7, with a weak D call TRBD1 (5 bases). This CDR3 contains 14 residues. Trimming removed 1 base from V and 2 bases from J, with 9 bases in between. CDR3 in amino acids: CASSLDRFPYEQYF. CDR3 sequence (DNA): TGTGCCAGCAGTTTAGACAGGTTCCCCTACGAGCAGTACTTC.

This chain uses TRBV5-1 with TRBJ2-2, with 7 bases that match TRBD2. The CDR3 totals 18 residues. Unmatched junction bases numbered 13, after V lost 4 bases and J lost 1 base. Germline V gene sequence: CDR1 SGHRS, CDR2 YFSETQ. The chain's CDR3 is CASSPGHVASGNTGELFF. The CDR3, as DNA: TGCGCCAGCAGCCCAGGTCATGTGGCTAGCGGGAACACCGGGGAGCTGTTTTTT.

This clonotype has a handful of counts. The CDR3 protein is CASIGDRGRSQPQHF. The CDR3 nucleotides read TGTGCCAGTATCGGGGACAGGGGGCGAAGTCAGCCCCAGCATTTT. This sequence joins TRBV19 and TRBJ1-5; 12 nucleotides agree with TRBD1. There are 15 residues in the CDR3. The germline V gene encodes CDR1 LNHDA and CDR2 SQIVND (reference sequence). J was trimmed by 6 bases and V by 7 bases; bases with no gene match: 7.

CDR3 amino acids: CASSRTGTSVYEQYF. CDR3 nucleotides: TGTGCCAGCAGTCGAACCGGGACTAGCGTCTACGAGCAGTACTTC. This chain connects TRBV27 to TRBJ2-7, with 10 bases aligning to TRBD2. The CDR3 has 15 residues. CDR1 is MNHEY and CDR2 is SMNVEV in the germline V gene (reference sequence). Losses at the gene ends were 5 bases for V and 3 bases for J; bases not matched to a gene: 7.

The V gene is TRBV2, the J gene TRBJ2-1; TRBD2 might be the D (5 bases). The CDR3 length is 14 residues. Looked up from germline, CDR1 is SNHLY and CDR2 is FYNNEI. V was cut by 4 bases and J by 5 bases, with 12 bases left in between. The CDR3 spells CASSGRTWNNEQFF. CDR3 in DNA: TGTGCCAGCAGTGGGAGGACTTGGAACAATGAGCAGTTCTTC. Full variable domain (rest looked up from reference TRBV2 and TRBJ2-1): EPEVTQTPSHQVTQMGQEVILRCVPISNHLYFYWYRQILGQKVEFLVSFYNNEISEKSEIFDDQFSVERPDGSNFTLKIRSTKLEDSAMYFCASSGRTWNNEQFFGPGTRLTVL.

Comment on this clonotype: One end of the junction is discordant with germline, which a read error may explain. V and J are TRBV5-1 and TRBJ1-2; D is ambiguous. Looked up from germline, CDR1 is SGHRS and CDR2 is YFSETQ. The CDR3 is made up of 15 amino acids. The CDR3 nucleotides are TGCGCCAGCAGGTTGGGCCAGGCGCCTAACTATGGCTACACCTTC. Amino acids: CASRLGQAPNYGYTF.

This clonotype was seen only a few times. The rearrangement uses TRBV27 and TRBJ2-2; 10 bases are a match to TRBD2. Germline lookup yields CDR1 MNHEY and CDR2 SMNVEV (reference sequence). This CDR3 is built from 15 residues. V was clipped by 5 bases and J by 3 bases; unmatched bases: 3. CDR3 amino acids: CASSRGTSDTGELFF. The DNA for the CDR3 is TGTGCCAGCAGTCGGGGGACTAGCGACACCGGGGAGCTGTTTTTT.

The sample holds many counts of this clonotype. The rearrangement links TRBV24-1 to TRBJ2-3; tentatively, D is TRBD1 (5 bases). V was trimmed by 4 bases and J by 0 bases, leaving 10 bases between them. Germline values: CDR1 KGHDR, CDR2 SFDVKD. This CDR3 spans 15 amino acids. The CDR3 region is CATSEGHWSTDTQYF. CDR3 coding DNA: TGTGCCACCAGTGAAGGACACTGGAGCACAGATACGCAGTATTTT.

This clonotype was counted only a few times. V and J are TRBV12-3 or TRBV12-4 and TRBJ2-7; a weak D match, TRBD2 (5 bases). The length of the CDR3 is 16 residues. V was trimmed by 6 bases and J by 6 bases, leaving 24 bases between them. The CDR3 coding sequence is TGTGCCAGCAGGCGTTCCGTTGAGGGCCCCCGGGGCGAGCAGTACTTC. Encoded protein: CASRRSVEGPRGEQYF.

Here the CDR3 reads CASSLVFQPQHF. The DNA of the CDR3 is TGTGCCAGCAGTTTAGTCTTTCAGCCCCAGCATTTT. V gene TRBV12-3 or TRBV12-4 combines with J gene TRBJ1-5; D gene uncertain. This CDR3 has 12 residues. Trimming cost V 1 base and J 6 bases, with 4 bases left between them.

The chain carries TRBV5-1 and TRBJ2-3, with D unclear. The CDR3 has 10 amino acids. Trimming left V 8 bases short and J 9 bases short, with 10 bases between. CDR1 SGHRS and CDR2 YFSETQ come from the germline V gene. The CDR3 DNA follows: TGCGCCAGTAGTGGGATAACGCAGTATTTT. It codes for CASSGITQYF.

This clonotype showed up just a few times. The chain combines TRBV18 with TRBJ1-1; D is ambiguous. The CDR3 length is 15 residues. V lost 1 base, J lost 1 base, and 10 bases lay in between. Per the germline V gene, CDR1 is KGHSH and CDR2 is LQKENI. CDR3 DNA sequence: TGTGCCAGCTCACCACAAAGACACAGGAACACTGAAGCTTTCTTT. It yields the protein CASSPQRHRNTEAFF. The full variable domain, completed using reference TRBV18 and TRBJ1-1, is NAGVMQNPRHLVRRRGQEARLRCSPMKGHSHVYWYRQLPEEGLKFMVYLQKENIIDESGMPKERFSAEFPKEGPSILRIQQVVRGDSAAYFCASSPQRHRNTEAFFGQGTRLTVV.